This TCR beta chain is drawn from a study of CXCR3-negative and CXCR3-positive naive CD8 T cells (dated by TCRdb to between 2018 and 2021). Regarding the research as a whole: In total, roughly 140 million TRB reads were obtained, which works out to roughly 1.5 +/- 0.3 million reads per library. For the TRBV-TRBJ cluster analysis, the naive subsets came from 5 or 6 donors, while the memory cells came from 3 donors. The diversity and physicochemical repertoire analyses included 11 donors pooled from two independent experiments.

TCRdb shows the sequencer as NextSeq 550. The Human TCR Profiling Kit (MiLaboratory) was used to make UMI-labeled 5' RACE TRB cDNA libraries. cDNA synthesis used the entire amount of extracted RNA, and PCR amplification then used the entire amount of cDNA produced. Libraries were prepared in parallel using an identical number of PCR cycles. As for the authors' bioinformatics: About 50,000 +/- 10,000 unique UMI-labeled TRB cDNA molecules per library were extracted with MIGEC and MiXCR, with at least two reads per UMI required. On average, each library contained approximately 40,000 +/- 10,000 functional in-frame TRB CDR3 nucleotide clonotypes without stop codons. After each sample was downsampled to 5000 UMI-labeled TRB molecules, VDJtools was used to calculate diversity metrics such as normalized Shannon-Wiener and Chao1. For the central five CDR3 residues, VDJtools calculated physicochemical properties weighted by clonotype size, namely interaction energy, strength, volume and Kidera factor 4. TCRdb reprocessed the reads and assigns one entry to each CDR3 protein sequence, leaving out DNA. None of the V and J calls come from the authors' own analysis; TCRdb made them. The table kept for this sample lists tens of thousands of distinct CDR3 sequences. Roughly 1.1% of the sample comes from the top ten.

The CDR3 spans 13 residues, from the cysteine through the phenylalanine. No DNA accompanies this entry. CDR1 LGHNA and CDR2 YSLEER were looked up in the germline V gene. For each CD8+ T cell subset, flow sorting was done in triplicate, and 300,000 to 350,000 cells per subset went directly into RLT lysis buffer. To exclude memory contaminants, naive CD8+ T cells were stringently defined as CD45RO-CCR7+CD27+CD95-. Standard density gradient centrifugation was used to isolate peripheral blood mononuclear cells from buffy coats. Naive CXCR3-negative and CXCR3-positive CD8+ T cells were flow-sorted using a FACSAria III. Total RNA was extracted from sorted cells with an RNeasy Mini Kit. Beyond this particular receptor, the publication reports: Because CXCR3 expression was partially decreased after cryopreservation, freshly isolated PBMCs were used for most assays. Compared with CXCR3-negative naive cells, CXCR3-positive naive cells had TRB CDR3s with higher hydrophobicity (lower Kidera factor 4), lower energy, and higher strength and volume indices. Comparably high repertoire diversity was found in both naive subsets, whereas much lower repertoire diversity was found in memory CD8+ T cells. Naive CXCR3-negative and CXCR3-positive cells from the same donor showed similar TRBV-TRBJ usage, whereas memory cells showed distinct patterns. Surface CD5, linked to self-reactivity in mice, was comparable between naive subsets; TCR interaction strength was therefore also inferred from TRB CDR3 physicochemical properties.

Note on this clonotype: Its antigen specificity is not known.

Sample: naive CXCR3- CD8+ T cells from blood. According to the study, the label for this sample's cell subset or site signals: CD45RO-CCR7+CD27+CD95- naive CD8+ T cells lacking CXCR3 (TNR3-). The receptor was isolated from a human donor in good health. Some clones in this sample may be carry-over from other donors' samples. The chain employs TRBV4-3 and TRBJ1-1. The CDR3 amino acid sequence is: CASSPFMNTEAFF.